Detailed here is one T cell receptor (beta chain). The antigen remains unidentified. The nonmyeloablative bone marrow transplants came from related graft donors, with transient mixed chimerism. The sample originates from a study of Tregs in tolerant kidney transplant recipients. With V trimmed by 5 bases and J by 8 bases, 6 bases remained unmatched. This CDR3 is built from 13 residues. Germline V lookup: CDR1 SGHTS, CDR2 YDEGEE. Whole-study findings and limits: Biological reproducibility was not directly addressed, but technical replication error appeared minimal. Antigen-driven expansion was suggested because donor-specific Tregs expanded more than all Tregs in tolerant patients. For some patients, primers changed over time, blocking nucleotide-level comparison.

Profiling relied on immunoSEQ multiplex PCR, and the TCRdb table lists in-frame clones only, not all of them. Among more than 90,000 clones listed, 90% to 95% were seen once. The J gene is TRBJ1-4, the V gene TRBV5-8; 7 bases agree with TRBD1. Sample: CD4+ T cells from blood (PBMCs), taken 12 months after the transplant. This TCR derives from a human patient who received a combined kidney and bone marrow transplant. Some T cells may be provided by the graft donor. The CDR3 loop is CASSSRGNEKLFF. CDR3 DNA sequence: TGTGCCAGCAGTTCCAGGGGGAACGAAAAACTGTTTTTT.